This T cell receptor beta chain was sequenced in a study of STAT5B mutations in CD4+ large granular lymphocyte leukemia. Across the study: Among healthy controls, a particular HLA allele went with more CDR3 'QG' motifs.

Points from the study as a whole: Patient CD4-sorted repertoires looked more clonal than healthy CD4+ repertoires, even without putative leukemic clones. Data were not HLA-matched across samples.

This clone was counted a few times. Its matching antigen is unknown. Unmatched junction bases numbered 3, after V lost 6 bases and J lost 1 base. Germline V CDR1 and CDR2: SGDLS, YYNGEE. The CDR3 covers 16 residues. Clones were sequenced by immunoSEQ multiplex PCR, and TCRdb holds only the in-frame ones, with some missing. The sample records around 47,000 clones, 65% to 85% being singletons. The V and J genes are TRBV9 and TRBJ2-2; 13 bases line up with TRBD2. The sequence was collected from a human donor in good health. Material for sequencing was CD4+ T cells from blood buffy coats. The CDR3 reads CASKGLAGKNTGELFF. DNA of the CDR3: TGTGCCAGCAAGGGACTAGCGGGGAAGAACACCGGGGAGCTGTTTTTT.